This is a list of T cell receptor beta chains from one sample in a study of T cell responses to AZD1222 COVID-19 vaccine. Clones were read by immunoSEQ multiplex PCR, and TCRdb kept only the in-frame ones, dropping some. Of 100,000 to 150,000 clones in the sample, 90% were seen once. The sample was peripheral blood, taken on day 0 of AZD1222 vaccination. The receptors were gathered from an adult in good health. Each CDR3 is given without its conserved first and last residue.

TRBV30	TRBJ1-5	AWSRQVLNQPQH
TRBV28	TRBJ2-5	ASSLDRVQETQY
TRBV11-3	TRBJ2-1	ASSFGQGKNLGADNEQF
TRBV4-2	TRBJ1-2	ASSQGPDRSNYGYT
TRBV7-9	TRBJ1-3	ASSSDREANTIY
TRBV19	TRBJ2-1	ASMKGQGPYNEQF
TRBV29-1	TRBJ2-1	SVTYSGQGTYNEQF
TRBV7-2	TRBJ2-1	ASSPTSGTYNEQF
TRBV15	TRBJ1-6	ATSRDGGPTNSPLH
TRBV11-2	TRBJ1-1	ASSLLQGNTEAF
TRBV5-1	TRBJ1-1	ASSSLGGRKNTEAF
TRBV14	TRBJ1-2	ASSQAVLNGGFGYT
TRBV19	TRBJ1-1	ASSPSGEVLGTEAF